This TCR beta chain comes out of a study of response to subunit inactivated influenza vaccine (dated 2018 in TCRdb). Looking at the study overall: Deep quantitative T cell receptor repertoire profiling was used in the study to track responses to a trivalent subunit inactivated influenza vaccine.

V has 4 bases trimmed and J has 1 base trimmed; junction bases matching no gene number 20. The CDR3 runs 21 residues from the cysteine to the phenylalanine. Only the CDR3 part of the read is kept: 63 bases, read in frame from the first base. CDR1 and CDR2, per the germline V gene, are SGHRS and YFSETQ. The study at large found these results: The authors proposed that each seasonal influenza vaccination may bring in only a limited number of new T cells.

Library preparation employed RT-PCR. The sample was run on an Illumina HiSeq 2500. TCRdb cleaned the public reads at Q25 with fastp, built clones with MiXCR and kept in-frame beta chains. Rows matching on CDR3 protein sequence are summarized as one entry with the most common DNA and genes. The sample yields 590,000 or so distinct CDR3 sequences; 13% to 15% were counted once. The ten largest make up about 7.4% of the sample. As to this clonotype: It lacks a known antigen. One base away there is no much larger clone; base qualities are not given.

This TCR came from a man aged 45 to 65 who received an inactivated influenza vaccine. Donor details come from another sample of the same person, matched by shared clones. The sequence joins TRBV5-1 to TRBJ2-6; 7 central bases correspond to TRBD1. The specimen was PBMCs from blood, collected less than 15 days before vaccination. The nucleotide sequence is given as TGCGCCAGCAGCCTGAGCTATTCCACCAGGGGGAAGGAATCTGGGGCCAACGTCCTGACTTTC. Its translation reads: CASSLSYSTRGKESGANVLTF. When the CDR3 is completed using the reference TRBV5-1 and TRBJ2-6 genes on either side, the full variable domain is KAGVTQTPRYLIKTRGQQVTLSCSPISGHRSVSWYQQTPGQGLQFLFEYFSETQRNKGNFPGRFSGRQFSNSRSEMNVSTLELGDSALYLCASSLSYSTRGKESGANVLTFGAGSRLTVL.